This TCR beta chain was sequenced during a study of CXCR3-negative and CXCR3-positive naive CD8 T cells. For this clonotype: Its matching antigen is unknown.

Sorts performed in triplicate captured 300,000 or so cells each from every CD8+ T cell subset. The authors prepared UMI-labeled TRB cDNA libraries by 5' RACE. Reanalyzing the 5' RACE reads, TCRdb keeps one entry per CDR3 protein, without DNA. The sample table sets out some 130,000 distinct CDR3 sequences. Germline V lookup: CDR1 SQVTM, CDR2 ANQGSEA. This CDR3 is built from 14 residues. General study results and limits: Naive CXCR3-negative cells resembled naive CXCR3-positive cells in TRBV-TRBJ usage; memory cells differed.

The sequence came from a human donor in good health. Some clones in this sample may be carry-over from other donors' samples. The V call is TRBV29-1, the J call TRBJ2-7; TCRdb names TRBD1, which stays unverified in the absence of DNA. Sequences were obtained from naive CXCR3- CD8+ T cells from blood. Subset in this sample: CD45RO-CCR7+CD27+CD95- naive CD8+ T cells lacking CXCR3 (TNR3-). The chain's CDR3 is CSVEDRDRAYEQYF.